This T cell receptor (beta chain) was captured in a study of blood T cell repertoires in COVID-19. Libraries were prepared by immunoSEQ multiplex PCR; TCRdb keeps only in-frame clonotypes and omits some of them. The sample yields over 120,000 clones, about 80% seen once. This clone appeared once. Germline V gene sequence: CDR1 MGHRA, CDR2 YSYEKL. Trimming took off 2 bases at V and 1 base at J, with 11 bases between the two ends. The CDR3 sequence is 15 residues long. The source material was peripheral blood. The chain uses TRBV4-1 and TRBJ1-1; D is unresolved. This clonotype originated in a woman in her fifties or sixties with acute or convalescent COVID-19. The CDR3 DNA is TGCGCCAGCAGCCAACTGGGCAGCTCGAACACTGAAGCTTTCTTT. Residues: CASSQLGSSNTEAFF.